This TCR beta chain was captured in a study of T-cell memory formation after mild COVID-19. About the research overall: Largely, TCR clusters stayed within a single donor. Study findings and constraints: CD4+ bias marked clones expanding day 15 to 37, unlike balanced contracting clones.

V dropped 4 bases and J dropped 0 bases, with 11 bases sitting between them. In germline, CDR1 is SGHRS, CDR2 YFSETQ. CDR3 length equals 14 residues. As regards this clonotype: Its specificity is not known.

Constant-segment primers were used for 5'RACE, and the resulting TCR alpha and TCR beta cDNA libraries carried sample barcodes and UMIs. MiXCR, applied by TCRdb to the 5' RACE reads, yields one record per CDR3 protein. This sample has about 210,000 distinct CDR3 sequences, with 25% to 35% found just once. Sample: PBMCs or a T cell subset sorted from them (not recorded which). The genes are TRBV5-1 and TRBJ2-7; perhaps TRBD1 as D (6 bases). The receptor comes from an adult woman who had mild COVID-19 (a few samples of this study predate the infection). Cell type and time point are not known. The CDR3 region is CASSGPDSSYEQYF. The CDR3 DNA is TGCGCCAGCAGCGGCCCGGACAGCTCCTACGAGCAGTACTTC.